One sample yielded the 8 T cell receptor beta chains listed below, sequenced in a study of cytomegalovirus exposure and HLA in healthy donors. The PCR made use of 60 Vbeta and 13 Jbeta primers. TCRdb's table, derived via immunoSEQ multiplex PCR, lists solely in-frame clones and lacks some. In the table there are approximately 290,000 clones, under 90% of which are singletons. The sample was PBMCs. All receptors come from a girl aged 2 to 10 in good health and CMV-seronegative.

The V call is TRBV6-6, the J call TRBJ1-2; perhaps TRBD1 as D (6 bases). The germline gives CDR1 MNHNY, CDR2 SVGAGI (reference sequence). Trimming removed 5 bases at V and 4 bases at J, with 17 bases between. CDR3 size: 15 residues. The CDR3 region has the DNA TGTGCCAGCAGTCACCGGGACACATACTTCTATGGCTACACCTTC. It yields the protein CASSHRDTYFYGYTF.

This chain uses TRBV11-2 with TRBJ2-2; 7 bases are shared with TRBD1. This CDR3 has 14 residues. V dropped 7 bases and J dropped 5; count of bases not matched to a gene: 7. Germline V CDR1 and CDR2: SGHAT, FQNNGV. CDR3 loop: CASTAQGSTGELFF. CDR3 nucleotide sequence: TGTGCCAGCACCGCACAGGGGAGTACCGGGGAGCTGTTTTTT.

CDR3 region: CASRQAANSYNEQFF. CDR3 nucleotide sequence: TGTGCCAGCAGGCAAGCGGCTAACTCCTACAATGAGCAGTTCTTC. The chain combines TRBV6-5 with TRBJ2-1; maybe TRBD2 (5 bases). Trimming took off 6 bases at V and 0 bases at J, with 12 bases between the two ends. The germline CDR1 and CDR2 sequences are MNHEY and SVGAGI. This CDR3 contains 15 residues.

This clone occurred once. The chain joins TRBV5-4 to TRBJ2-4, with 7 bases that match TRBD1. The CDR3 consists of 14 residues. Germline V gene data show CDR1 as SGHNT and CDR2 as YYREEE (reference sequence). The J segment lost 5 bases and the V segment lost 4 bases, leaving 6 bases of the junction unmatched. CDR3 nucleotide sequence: TGTGCCAGCAGCCCGGGACAGCTTCAAAACATTCAGTACTTC. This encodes CASSPGQLQNIQYF.

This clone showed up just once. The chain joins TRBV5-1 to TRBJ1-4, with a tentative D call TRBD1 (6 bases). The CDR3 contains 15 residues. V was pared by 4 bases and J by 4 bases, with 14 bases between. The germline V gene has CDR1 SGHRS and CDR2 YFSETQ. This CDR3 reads CASSLTGTNNEKLFF. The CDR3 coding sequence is TGCGCCAGCAGCCTCACCGGGACAAATAATGAAAAACTGTTTTTT.

The CDR3 nucleotides are TGTGCCAGCAGTTTTTCAGCGGGCCACACAAGCACAGATACGCAGTATTTT. Protein: CASSFSAGHTSTDTQYF. The gene calls are TRBV28 and TRBJ2-3, with D perhaps TRBD2 (6 bases). The V end was cut by 3 bases, the J end by 0 bases, with 16 bases between. CDR3 size: 17 residues. The germline gives CDR1 MDHEN, CDR2 SYDVKM.

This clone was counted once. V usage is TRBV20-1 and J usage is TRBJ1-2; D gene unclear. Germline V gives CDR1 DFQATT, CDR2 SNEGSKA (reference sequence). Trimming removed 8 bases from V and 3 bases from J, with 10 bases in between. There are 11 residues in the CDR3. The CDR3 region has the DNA TGCAGTCCAATGATAGACTATGGCTACACCTTC. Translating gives CSPMIDYGYTF.

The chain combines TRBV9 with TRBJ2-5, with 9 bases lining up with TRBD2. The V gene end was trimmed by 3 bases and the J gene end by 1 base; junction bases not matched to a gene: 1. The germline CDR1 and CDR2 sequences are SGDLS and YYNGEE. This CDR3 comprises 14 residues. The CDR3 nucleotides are TGTGCCAGCAGCGCGGGACTAGCCCAAGAGACCCAGTACTTC. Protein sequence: CASSAGLAQETQYF.